Below, 6 T cell receptor beta chains from the same sample are listed, as sequenced in a study of T cell responses to AZD1222 COVID-19 vaccine. The table came from immunoSEQ multiplex PCR; TCRdb's copy has only in-frame clones and leaves some out. The table lists about 93,000 clones, 80% to 90% of them singletons, with 7.9% in the top ten. This specimen was peripheral blood, taken on day 0 of AZD1222 vaccination. The receptors were gathered from an adult in good health.

This clone appeared a single time. This sequence joins TRBV23-1 and TRBJ2-1; 15 bases are shared with TRBD2. TRBV23-1 counts as an open reading frame of uncertain function. V was clipped by 7 bases and J by 5 bases; unmatched bases: 12. The CDR3 covers 18 residues. CDR3 amino acids: CASISGTSGRSRNNEQFF. CDR3 sequence (DNA): TGCGCCAGCATTTCCGGGACTAGCGGGAGGTCCCGAAACAATGAGCAGTTCTTC.

This chain uses TRBV9 with TRBJ2-2; the match to TRBD1 covers 8 bases. CDR1 is SGDLS and CDR2 is YYNGEE in the germline V gene. This CDR3 spans 16 amino acids. V dropped 4 bases and J dropped 5; count of bases not matched to a gene: 10. The CDR3 loop is CASSTSGQGSTGELFF. As DNA, the CDR3 is TGTGCCAGCAGCACCAGTGGACAGGGTTCGACCGGGGAGCTGTTTTTT.

This clone has just one count. This rearrangement joins TRBV7-2 to TRBJ2-7; 7 bases match TRBD1. CDR3 length: 17 amino acids. The V and J ends lost 5 bases and 3 bases, in that order; junction bases with no gene match: 16. Germline CDR1 SGHTA, CDR2 FQGNSA. The CDR3 DNA sequence: TGTGCCAGCAGCCCACGTTCCTACAGGGGAATCAACTACGAGCAGTACTTC. Its protein is CASSPRSYRGINYEQYF.

Ten or more counts support this clone. In DNA form, the CDR3 reads TGCGCCAGCAGCCAAGAAAGCGTTAGGGGTTCGAATGAGCAGTTCTTC. Translation: CASSQESVRGSNEQFF. The chain joins TRBV4-1 to TRBJ2-1; D possibly corresponds to TRBD1 (5 bases). Per germline, CDR1 MGHRA and CDR2 YSYEKL. Trimming cost V 0 bases and J 7 bases, with 16 bases left between them. The CDR3 totals 16 residues.

The rearrangement uses TRBV5-6 and TRBJ2-5; D remains ambiguous. Per the germline V gene, CDR1 is SGHDT and CDR2 is YYEEEE. Trimming removed 4 bases at V and 0 bases at J, with 13 bases between. The CDR3 length is 15 residues. This CDR3 reads CASSPNKAYQETQYF. In DNA, the CDR3 is TGTGCCAGCAGCCCAAATAAGGCGTACCAAGAGACCCAGTACTTC. Full variable domain (missing parts from reference TRBV5-6 and TRBJ2-5): DAGVTQSPTHLIKTRGQQVTLRCSPKSGHDTVSWYQQALGQGPQFIFQYYEEEERQRGNFPDRFSGHQFPNYSSELNVNALLLGDSALYLCASSPNKAYQETQYFGPGTRLLVL.

The J gene is TRBJ2-3, the V gene TRBV11-2, with TRBD2 matching over 14 bases. J gave up 1 base and V 0 bases, and 6 bases lay outside the gene matches. The CDR3 loop spans 19 amino acids. Germline V gene lookup returns CDR1 SGHAT and CDR2 FQNNGV. Written as DNA, the CDR3 is TGTGCCAGCAGCTTAGATCGGGGACTAGCGGGGGCCCGCACAGATACGCAGTATTTT. Amino acid sequence: CASSLDRGLAGARTDTQYF.